Listed here are 17 T cell receptor beta chains from one sample, sequenced in a study of neoadjuvant nivolumab and ipilimumab in lung cancer. Profiling relied on immunoSEQ multiplex PCR, and the TCRdb table lists in-frame clones only, not all of them. The data hold 25,000 to 35,000 clones, with over 75% observed a single time. The sample consisted of peripheral blood, taken after neoadjuvant nivolumab, alone or with ipilimumab, at or shortly before surgery. The receptors derive from an adult with non-small cell lung cancer.

The chain joins TRBV5-5 to TRBJ2-3; TRBD2 is a possible D gene (6 bases). Germline CDR1 reads SGHKS; CDR2 reads YYEKEE (reference sequence). The CDR3 is 16 residues long. Trimming took off 0 bases at V and 4 bases at J, with 15 bases between the two ends. CDR3 nucleotides: TGTGCCAGCAGCTTGGGGAGGGGAACGAGGGCAGATACGCAGTATTTT. Amino acid sequence: CASSLGRGTRADTQYF.

The V call is TRBV7-9, the J call TRBJ2-2; 8 bases agree with TRBD1. This CDR3 is 16 amino acids long. Germline V lookup: CDR1 SEHNR, CDR2 FQNEAQ (reference sequence). The V and J ends lost 3 bases and 1 base, in that order; junction bases with no gene match: 4. For the CDR3, the DNA is TGTGCCAGCAGCTTTTCCGGGACAGGGAACACCGGGGAGCTGTTTTTT. Translation: CASSFSGTGNTGELFF.

The V call is TRBV4-3, the J call TRBJ1-5, with TRBD1 as a possible D gene (6 bases). The CDR3 has 15 residues. Germline V CDR1 and CDR2: LGHNA, YSLEER. Trimming took 0 bases from V and 6 from J, leaving 12 bases between them. CDR3: CASSQELQGGQPQHF. The DNA of the CDR3 is TGCGCCAGCAGCCAAGAGTTACAGGGTGGTCAGCCCCAGCATTTT.

CDR3 residues: CASSYLAGAQETQYF. The CDR3 region has the DNA TGTGCCAGCAGCTACCTAGCGGGGGCCCAAGAGACCCAGTACTTC. The gene calls are TRBV7-8 and TRBJ2-5, with TRBD2 matching 10 bases. This CDR3 spans 15 amino acids. V was pared by 4 bases and J by 1 base, with 3 bases of the junction left unmatched. Germline lookup yields CDR1 SGHVS and CDR2 FQNEAQ. Together with reference TRBV7-8 and TRBJ2-5, the CDR3 gives the full variable domain: GAGVSQSPRYKVAKRGQDVALRCDPISGHVSLFWYQQALGQGPEFLTYFQNEAQLDKSGLPSDRFFAERPEGSVSTLKIQRTQQEDSAVYLCASSYLAGAQETQYFGPGTRLLVL.

This clone was counted a single time. The V call is TRBV18, the J call TRBJ2-6, with TRBD1 matching 11 bases. The CDR3 sequence is 17 residues long. Losses at the gene ends were 3 bases for V and 0 bases for J; bases not matched to a gene: 1. Germline CDR1 and CDR2: KGHSH and LQKENI. The DNA of the CDR3 is TGTGCCAGCTCACCCGGGACAGGGGGCTCTGGGGCCAACGTCCTGACTTTC. Protein: CASSPGTGGSGANVLTF.

V gene TRBV13 combines with J gene TRBJ2-3, with D hard to call. Trimming shortened V by 2 bases and J by 1 base, and 10 bases separated the two germline ends. This CDR3 has 15 residues. CDR1 PRHDT and CDR2 FYEKMQ come from the germline V gene (reference sequence). The CDR3 region has the DNA TGTGCCAGCAGCTTACGGCCGGTGGGCACAGATACGCAGTATTTT. Translated: CASSLRPVGTDTQYF.

Details on this clone: Other DNA sequences from this sample encode an identical CDR3 as well. The chain carries TRBV2 and TRBJ1-2; 7 bases agree with TRBD1. The CDR3 length is 13 residues. Germline values: CDR1 SNHLY, CDR2 FYNNEI. Trimming cost V 6 bases and J 2 bases; bases outside gene matches: 3. The CDR3 region is CASSPGQNYGYTF. CDR3 sequence (DNA): TGTGCCAGCAGCCCGGGACAGAACTATGGCTACACCTTC.

This clone was recorded a few times. The chain joins TRBV6-1 to TRBJ1-1, with D possibly matching TRBD1 (5 bases). The CDR3 runs 15 residues. The germline V and J ends were trimmed by 1 base and 3 bases, with 12 bases remaining between them. Germline V gene sequence: CDR1 MNHNS, CDR2 SASEGT. For the CDR3, the DNA is TGTGCCAGCAGTGAAGTTGTAACAGGTTACACTGAAGCTTTCTTT. The encoded protein is CASSEVVTGYTEAFF.

The chain couples TRBV6-1 to TRBJ2-7; 9 nucleotides align to TRBD1. The CDR3 is made up of 13 amino acids. Germline assignment: CDR1 MNHNS and CDR2 SASEGT. The V segment lost 6 bases and the J segment 6 bases; nucleotides outside the gene matches: 6. The CDR3: CASSVKTGGEQYF. The CDR3 coding sequence is TGTGCCAGCAGCGTAAAGACAGGGGGCGAGCAGTACTTC.

The genes are TRBV6-1 and TRBJ1-5; TRBD1 matches at 8 bases. J was trimmed by 7 bases and V by 3 bases; bases with no gene match: 11. Germline CDR1 reads MNHNS; CDR2 reads SASEGT. There are 16 residues in the CDR3. For the CDR3, the DNA is TGTGCCAGCAGTGACACAGACAGGGGAGGTAGGCAGCCCCAGCATTTT. Protein product: CASSDTDRGGRQPQHF.

The chain recombines TRBV27 with TRBJ2-5; TRBD1 agrees at 9 bases. This CDR3 is 15 amino acids long. The J segment lost 4 bases and the V segment lost 4 bases, leaving 7 bases of the junction unmatched. CDR1 MNHEY and CDR2 SMNVEV come from the germline V gene (reference sequence). CDR3 protein: CASSWTGDFSETQYF. The CDR3 nucleotides are TGTGCCAGCAGTTGGACAGGGGATTTTTCAGAGACCCAGTACTTC.

This chain links TRBV9 with TRBJ1-1, with 7 nucleotides matching TRBD1. Germline-derived CDR1 and CDR2 are SGDLS and YYNGEE. After removal of 4 bases from V and 4 bases from J, the junction contained 7 bases not matched to a gene. The CDR3 runs to 14 residues. The CDR3 region is CASSLRTGGTEAFF. CDR3 in DNA: TGTGCCAGCAGCCTCCGGACAGGAGGCACTGAAGCTTTCTTT.

The rearrangement uses TRBV9 and TRBJ1-5, with D possibly matching TRBD1 (5 bases). V was clipped by 3 bases and J by 1 base, with 8 bases between them. CDR3 length: 14 amino acids. Germline CDR1 reads SGDLS; CDR2 reads YYNGEE. CDR3 DNA sequence: TGTGCCAGCAGCGAGGGACTCAGCAATCAGCCCCAGCATTTT. This encodes CASSEGLSNQPQHF. Complete variable domain (other parts from reference TRBV9 and TRBJ1-5): DSGVTQTPKHLITATGQRVTLRCSPRSGDLSVYWYQQSLDQGLQFLIQYYNGEERAKGNILERFSAQQFPDLHSELNLSSLELGDSALYFCASSEGLSNQPQHFGDGTRLSIL.

This clone has just one count. The J gene is TRBJ1-5, the V gene TRBV29-1; possibly TRBD1 for D (5 bases). Deletions cut 5 bases from V and 4 bases from J, with 9 bases between. The CDR3 is 12 amino acids. CDR1 is SQVTM, CDR2 ANQGSEA, per germline. CDR3 sequence (DNA): TGCAGCGTTAGGGACGGAAATCAGCCCCAGCATTTT. Its protein product is CSVRDGNQPQHF.

This clone was picked up one time. The V gene is TRBV14, the J gene TRBJ1-2, with D perhaps matching TRBD1 (6 bases). CDR1 and CDR2 (germline): SGHDN, FVKESK. This CDR3 has 15 residues. Trimming took off 1 base at V and 6 bases at J, with 15 bases between the two ends. CDR3 amino acids: CASSQGLRGVDGYTF. For the CDR3, the DNA is TGTGCCAGCAGCCAAGGCCTGAGGGGGGTCGATGGCTACACCTTC.

The J gene is TRBJ2-7, the V gene TRBV29-1; a possible D gene is TRBD1 (6 bases). CDR1 and CDR2 (germline): SQVTM, ANQGSEA. CDR3 size: 14 residues. V lost 6 bases to trimming and J lost 0 bases, with 15 bases between them. This CDR3 reads CSVRPQGSSYEQYF. Written as DNA, the CDR3 is TGCAGCGTCCGACCCCAGGGGAGCTCCTACGAGCAGTACTTC.

V is TRBV11-3 and J is TRBJ2-2, with TRBD1 identical over 10 bases. The junction had 6 bases not matched to a gene; V was cut back by 4 bases and J by 4 bases. CDR3 length equals 16 residues. CDR1 SGHNT and CDR2 YENEEA come from the germline V gene. The CDR3 loop reads CASSSRTGGLTGELFF. CDR3 nucleotide sequence: TGTGCCAGCAGCTCCCGGACAGGGGGTCTCACCGGGGAGCTGTTTTTT. The full variable domain, rest sourced from reference TRBV11-3 and TRBJ2-2, is EAGVVQSPRYKIIEKKQPVAFWCNPISGHNTLYWYLQNLGQGPELLIRYENEEAVDDSQLPKDRFSAERLKGVDSTLKIQPAELGDSAVYLCASSSRTGGLTGELFFGEGSRLTVL.